This T cell receptor (beta chain) was identified during a study of shared clonotypes between healthy human individuals (dated by TCRdb to about 2020). The study in broad terms: The cohort included three men and a couple of women between 18 and 49 years of age. For each donor, three plates each were used for CD4 naive and CD4 memory, two plates were used for CD8 naive, and one plate was used for CD8 memory. The study deeply sequenced blood TCR repertoires of five healthy adults to estimate repertoire size and the extent of clonotype sharing between individuals. To increase sequencing depth and limit assay-specific biases, different laboratories used diverse techniques to prepare libraries and sequence TCR repertoires. Between about 0.9 and 8.9 billion PBMCs per donor were obtained by leukapheresis. Study-wide conclusions, independent of this receptor: Sampling was restricted to blood, and TCR repertoires in tissue are likely to differ from TCR repertoires in blood. Estimated clonotype richness was generally larger for naive than for memory subsets. Based on pairwise subsampling, the degree of clonotype sharing among donors was expected to be affected by sequencing depth. Compared with non-shared clonotypes, the clonotypes found in all four sorted-subset donors had higher generation probabilities. Incomplete sequencing was indicated by rarefaction of sorted-subset datasets, despite the large sequencing depth. Sharing across four donors was observed for approximately 5% of naive CD4, over 3% of naive CD8, about 2.3% of memory CD4, and approximately 0.41% of memory CD8 clonotypes. The genetic and exposure-history diversity represented was limited by the small number of donors.

CD8 naive samples were obtained by positive selection for CCR7 among CD45RO-negative cells, yielding a CD45RA+CCR7+ population from which TemRA cells were excluded. The donors were healthy, HIV-negative adults who had no recently reported acute infections or vaccinations. Every donor was a Caucasian adult residing in Nashville, Tennessee, USA. Blood was obtained by leukapheresis, after which PBMCs were separated by Ficoll-Histopaque density gradient centrifugation and cryopreserved in liquid nitrogen vapor phase. Analytical flow cytometry was used to check the purity and quantity of every magnetically sorted T cell population. Each sorted fraction had its genomic DNA isolated and then quantified by UV absorbance on a Nanodrop 2000c. After removal of 5 bases from V and 6 bases from J, the junction retains 13 bases not matched to a gene. Looking up the germline V gene (reference sequence) yields CDR1 MNHEY and CDR2 SMNVEV. Reading from cysteine to phenylalanine, the CDR3 counts 16 amino acids. Only the CDR3 DNA stays, 48 bases, in frame from base 1.

In regard to this clone: This clone's antigen is unknown. No base quality information exists; no much larger clone differs at one position.

TCR CDR3 regions were amplified from genomic DNA by multiplex PCR using the deep immunoSEQ assay. Extracted genomic DNA from each cell subset was spread evenly across all wells of several immunoSEQ 96-well plates, with each plate serving as a replicate. Each replicate PCR for sorted subsets received about 180 ng genomic DNA, equal to about 29,000 T cell genomes. Purified libraries were quantified with a Qubit 3.0 fluorometer, sized on a Bioanalyzer 2100, and re-quantified with the KAPA Library Quantification kit. Every immunoSEQ 96-well plate was sequenced on a dedicated single-read 150-cycle Illumina NextSeq 550 flow cell. As for how the authors treated the data: The immunoSEQ output contained only junctional sequences without quality scores, so filtering could not match that applied to full-length reads. To assign V/J genes and CDR3, sequences were annotated against IMGT germline references using PyIR, a Python wrapper for IgBLAST v1.9. Reads were removed for weak V/J assignments (E-value above 1e-6), missing CDR3, stop codons, out-of-frame junctions, or ambiguous translated residues. V3J clonotypes were defined as sequences sharing the same inferred V gene, J gene, and CDR3 amino acid sequence. The percentage overlap between two repertoires was calculated by dividing the number of shared unique clonotypes by the size of the smaller repertoire. Repertoire richness was assessed with RTK rarefaction, the Chao1 estimator, and Recon v2.1 estimates of unobserved clonotypes. OLGA was used to compute generation probabilities for all TCRbeta clonotypes that the gDNA method yielded from four donors. The source is immuneACCESS, and TCRdb retained only in-frame sequences with V and J called. Part of the clones is not carried over; for the studies checked, unresolved V genes explain less than half of this, and the remainder is unexplained. That table supplies the V and J calls and clone size; D and trimming were determined from the DNA. Within this sample are almost 700,000 clones, with roughly 94% of them counted one time only. The ten largest account for about 24% of the sample.

This sequence uses TRBV27 and TRBJ1-5, with 7 middle bases fitting TRBD1. The receptor's source is a man aged 25-45 years in good health. The specimen sequenced was naive CD8+ T cells sorted from blood. The sample's cell subset or site label, decoded: CD45RA+CCR7+. The CDR3 has the sequence CASSTSKQGTVQPQHF. At the DNA level, the sequence is TGTGCCAGCAGTACGTCTAAACAGGGGACGGTTCAGCCCCAGCATTTT.